This entry describes one T cell receptor (beta chain). The germline V gene encodes CDR1 SEHNR and CDR2 FQNEAQ (reference sequence). This CDR3 has 15 amino acids. The V and J ends lost 5 bases and 1 base, in that order; junction bases with no gene match: 4. The data are from a study of T cells of healthy individuals. TCRdb analysed the 5' RACE reads with MiXCR anew, one entry per CDR3 protein. The data contain nearly 100,000 distinct CDR3 sequences, about 16% of them seen just once; the ten biggest clones take up 6% to 8%. The chain recombines TRBV7-9 with TRBJ2-1; 8 bases map to TRBD1. The TCR originated in a human donor in good health. This CDR3 is CASSEDRVSYNEQFF. Here the CDR3 DNA reads TGTGCCAGCAGCGAGGACAGGGTTTCCTACAATGAGCAGTTCTTC.